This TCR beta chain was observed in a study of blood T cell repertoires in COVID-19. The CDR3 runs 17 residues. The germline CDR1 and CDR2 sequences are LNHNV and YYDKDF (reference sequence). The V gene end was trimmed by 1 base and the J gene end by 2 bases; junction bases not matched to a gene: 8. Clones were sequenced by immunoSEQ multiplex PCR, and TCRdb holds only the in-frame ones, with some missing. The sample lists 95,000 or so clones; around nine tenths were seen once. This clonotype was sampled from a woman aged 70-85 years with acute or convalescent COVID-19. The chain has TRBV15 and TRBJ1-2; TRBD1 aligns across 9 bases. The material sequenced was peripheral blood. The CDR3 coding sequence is TGTGCCACCAGCAGAGGGGTATTGGGACAGGGAAACTATGGCTACACCTTC. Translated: CATSRGVLGQGNYGYTF.